What follows describes a single T cell receptor (beta chain). The clone's antigen remains unknown. No base quality values were provided; no much bigger clone lies one nucleotide off. V lost 5 bases and J lost 1 base, and the count of bases not matched to a germline gene is 7. CDR1 and CDR2, looked up from the germline V gene, are SGHTA and FQGTGA. The CDR3 measures 16 amino acids from cysteine to phenylalanine. Only CDR3 DNA remains: 48 bases, in frame from the first base. The sample comes from a study of blood T cell repertoires in COVID-19 (dated by TCRdb to 2018 to 2021). Broadly, across the study: Samples covering the acute and convalescent phases of COVID-19 were provided by collaborators in the United States, Italy and Spain. The prospective study material was composed of cDNA or gDNA derived from T cells, B-cell-depleted T cells, or PBMCs. Subjects who had been exposed to COVID-19, were actively infected with it, or had recovered from it provided the deeply sampled blood TCRbeta repertoires that made up the dataset. The repertoires were released in a freely available public database meant as a resource for research on the immune response to SARS-CoV-2. Samples were obtained from the ongoing ImmuneRACE study (first 160 participants) and from 1,254 subjects provided by 6 global collaborators. Nearly every sample came with metadata listing a de-identified subject ID, COVID-19 status, age in years and sex. Where available, HLA class I and class II types were taken from metadata supplied by the sample provider and were not determined by assay-based typing.

The study at large found these results: The amount of clinical and demographic metadata varied by source and participant and was provided uncurated.

Each collaborating institution followed its own protocols to collect whole blood in K2EDTA tubes. Collaborator samples were shipped for TCRbeta analysis as frozen whole blood, isolated PBMCs, or DNA extracted from either sample type. TCRbeta CDR3 regions were amplified from genomic DNA using the immunoSEQ Assay, a bias-controlled multiplex PCR. The paper's data handling went like this. The number of nucleated cells in each sample was estimated from the amplification of reference gene primers within the assay. To quantify the absolute abundance of each unique TCRbeta CDR3 rearrangement, sequence reads were collapsed and filtered. For each sample, productive Simpson clonality was calculated by taking the square root of Simpson's diversity index across productive rearrangements. Drawn from immuneACCESS, this table holds only the in-frame rearrangements with V and J called that TCRdb kept. Clones are partly lost; checked studies trace under half to an unresolved V gene and leave the rest unexplained. V and J calls plus clone size are reproduced from that table; the DNA served to infer D and trimming. The sample records 150,000 to 200,000 clones, about 81% of which are singletons. The ten largest clones add up to about a tenth of the sample.

The TCR originated in a human donor in a cohort sampled during active COVID-19. The rearranged segments are TRBV7-3 and TRBJ2-2, with 7 central nucleotides matching TRBD2. The sample taken for sequencing was peripheral blood. The DNA is TGTGCCAGCAGCCCAATTGGGGGGGAGAACACCGGGGAGCTGTTTTTT. Its protein reads: CASSPIGGENTGELFF.